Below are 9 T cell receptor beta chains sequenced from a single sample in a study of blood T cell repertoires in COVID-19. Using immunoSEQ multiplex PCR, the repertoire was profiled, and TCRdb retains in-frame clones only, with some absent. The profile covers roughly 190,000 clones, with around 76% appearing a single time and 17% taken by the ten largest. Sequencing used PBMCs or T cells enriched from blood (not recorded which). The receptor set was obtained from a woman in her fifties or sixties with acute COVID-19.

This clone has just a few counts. CDR3 loop: CASSPPGGLAGETQYF. CDR3 in DNA: TGTGCCAGCTCACCACCGGGGGGACTAGCAGGAGAGACCCAGTACTTC. J is TRBJ2-5 and V is TRBV18, with 9 bases lining up with TRBD2. Per the germline V gene, CDR1 is KGHSH and CDR2 is LQKENI. This CDR3 is 16 amino acids long. Unmatched junction bases numbered 6, after V lost 0 bases and J lost 4 bases. The full variable domain, its missing parts supplied by reference TRBV18 and TRBJ2-5, is NAGVMQNPRHLVRRRGQEARLRCSPMKGHSHVYWYRQLPEEGLKFMVYLQKENIIDESGMPKERFSAEFPKEGPSILRIQQVVRGDSAAYFCASSPPGGLAGETQYFGPGTRLLVL.

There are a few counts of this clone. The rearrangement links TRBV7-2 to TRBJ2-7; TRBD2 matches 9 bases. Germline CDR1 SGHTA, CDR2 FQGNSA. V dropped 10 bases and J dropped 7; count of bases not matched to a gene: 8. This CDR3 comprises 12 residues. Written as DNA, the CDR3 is TGTGCCATCGCGGGGGGGCTCGGAGAGCAGTACGTC. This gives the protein CAIAGGLGEQYV.

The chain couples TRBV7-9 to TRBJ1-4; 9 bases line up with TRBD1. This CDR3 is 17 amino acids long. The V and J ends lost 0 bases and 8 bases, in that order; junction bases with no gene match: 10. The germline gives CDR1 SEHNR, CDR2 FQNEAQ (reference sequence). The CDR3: CASSLAYSGQGYEKLFF. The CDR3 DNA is TGTGCCAGCAGCTTAGCCTATTCGGGACAGGGCTACGAAAAACTGTTTTTT.

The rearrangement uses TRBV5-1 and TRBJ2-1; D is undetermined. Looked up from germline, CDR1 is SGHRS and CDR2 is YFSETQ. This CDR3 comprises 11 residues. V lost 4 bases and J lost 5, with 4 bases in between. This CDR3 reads CASSPNNEQFF. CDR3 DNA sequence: TGCGCCAGCAGCCCAAACAATGAGCAGTTCTTC.

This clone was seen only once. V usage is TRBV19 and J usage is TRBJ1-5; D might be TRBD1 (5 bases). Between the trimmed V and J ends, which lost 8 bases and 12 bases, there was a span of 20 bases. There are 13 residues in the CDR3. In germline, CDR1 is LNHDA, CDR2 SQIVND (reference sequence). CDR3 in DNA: TGTGCCAGTTCCATTCAAGGGGCCCCGGTCCAGCATTTT. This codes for CASSIQGAPVQHF.

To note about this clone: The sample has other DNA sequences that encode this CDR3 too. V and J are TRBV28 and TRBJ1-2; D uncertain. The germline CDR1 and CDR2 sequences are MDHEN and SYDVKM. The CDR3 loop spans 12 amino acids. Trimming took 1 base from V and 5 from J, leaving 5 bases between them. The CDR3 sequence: CASSLSSYGYTF. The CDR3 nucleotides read TGTGCCAGCAGTTTATCGTCTTATGGCTACACCTTC.

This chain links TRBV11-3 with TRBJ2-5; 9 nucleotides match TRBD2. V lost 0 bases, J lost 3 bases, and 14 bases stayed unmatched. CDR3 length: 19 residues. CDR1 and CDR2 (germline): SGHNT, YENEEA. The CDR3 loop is CASSLELVIGGGVKETQYF. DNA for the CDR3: TGTGCCAGCAGCTTAGAGTTAGTGATCGGCGGGGGGGTAAAAGAGACCCAGTACTTC. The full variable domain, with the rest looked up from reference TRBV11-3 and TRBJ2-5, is EAGVVQSPRYKIIEKKQPVAFWCNPISGHNTLYWYLQNLGQGPELLIRYENEEAVDDSQLPKDRFSAERLKGVDSTLKIQPAELGDSAVYLCASSLELVIGGGVKETQYFGPGTRLLVL.

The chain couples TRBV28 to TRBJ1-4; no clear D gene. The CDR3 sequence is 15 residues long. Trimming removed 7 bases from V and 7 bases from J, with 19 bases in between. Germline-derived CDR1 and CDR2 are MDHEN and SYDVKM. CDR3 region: CASTSPQVRGEKLFF. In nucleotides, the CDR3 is TGTGCCAGCACCTCCCCGCAAGTCCGAGGTGAAAAACTGTTTTTT.

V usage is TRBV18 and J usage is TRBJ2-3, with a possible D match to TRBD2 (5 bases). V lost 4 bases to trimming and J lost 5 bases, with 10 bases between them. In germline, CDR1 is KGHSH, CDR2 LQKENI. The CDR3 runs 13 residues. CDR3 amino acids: CASSLLGGDTQYF. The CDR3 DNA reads TGTGCCAGCTCACTACTAGGTGGAGATACGCAGTATTTT.